The subject of this entry is one T cell receptor (beta chain). The junction had 5 bases not matched to a gene; V was cut back by 0 bases and J by 2 bases. In germline, CDR1 is SQVTM, CDR2 ANQGSEA. The CDR3 loop spans 16 amino acids. Here immunoSEQ multiplex PCR was the method, and the copy in TCRdb shows in-frame clones only, minus some. This table has around 21,000 clones, 75% to 85% appearing once. Autoimmune disease history or systemic immunosuppression disqualified patients. The data belong to a study of OX40 agonist ivuxolimab in advanced cancers. V and J are TRBV29-1 and TRBJ2-1, with 9 nucleotides matching TRBD2. This TCR was recovered from an adult with an advanced solid tumor such as melanoma, head and neck, liver or kidney cancer. The sequences come from CD4+ or CD8+ T cells sorted from blood, collected in a trial of the OX40 agonist ivuxolimab. CDR3 bases: TGCAGCGTTGAAGATCCGGCTAGCGGGGCCTACAATGAGCAGTTCTTC. Residues: CSVEDPASGAYNEQFF.